A selection of T cell receptor beta chains follows, all from one sample in a study of CD8 T cells in ankylosing spondylitis. TCRdb redid the calling of the 5' RACE reads with MiXCR, one entry per CDR3 protein. The sample carries 150,000 or so distinct CDR3 sequences, around a tenth recorded once. The sample comprised blood, either unsorted or a sorted T cell fraction (not recorded which). The receptors derive from a male donor with ankylosing spondylitis or in good health (not recorded which). The CDR3 runs from the conserved cysteine through the conserved F or W. A D gene is named only where the DNA matches it firmly. Some rows have no size entry. The others give once, few or many, or a class for an expanded clone.

TRBV27	15	TRBD1	TRBJ1-2	few	CASSLGTGGSYGYTF	TGTGCCAGCAGTTTAGGAACAGGGGGCAGCTATGGCTACACCTTC
TRBV12-3/TRBV12-4	15	NA	TRBJ2-7	many	CASSLGQLSSYEQYF	TGTGCCAGCAGTTTAGGACAGTTAAGCTCCTACGAGCAGTACTTC
TRBV5-1	16	TRBD2	TRBJ2-1	many	CASSLGASGRSNEQFF	TGCGCCAGCAGCTTGGGTGCAAGCGGGAGGTCTAATGAGCAGTTCTTC
TRBV20-1	13	NA	TRBJ1-5	many	CSARGSGNQPQHF	TGCAGTGCTAGAGGAAGTGGCAATCAGCCCCAGCATTTT
TRBV6-2/TRBV6-3	18	TRBD2	TRBJ2-5	NA	CASSYPTSGGPTQETQYF	TGTGCCAGCAGTTACCCGACTAGCGGGGGGCCTACCCAAGAGACCCAGTACTTC
TRBV5-1	18	TRBD2	TRBJ2-3	many	CASSAGLAGGLSTDTQYF	TGCGCCAGCAGCGCGGGACTAGCGGGGGGATTGAGCACAGATACGCAGTATTTT
TRBV10-3	15	TRBD1	TRBJ2-1	once	CAIRAGTGDSYEQFF	TGTGCCATCAGAGCCGGGACAGGGGACTCGTATGAGCAGTTCTTC
TRBV20-1	15	TRBD1	TRBJ2-7	many	CSARDTGTDHYEQYF	TGCAGTGCTAGAGACACCGGGACAGATCACTACGAGCAGTACTTC
TRBV14	16	NA	TRBJ2-1	many	CASSQQLAWGYNEQFF	TGTGCCAGCAGCCAACAACTAGCTTGGGGATACAATGAGCAGTTCTTC
TRBV6-1	13	NA	TRBJ2-7	few	CASGIDSPPEQYF	TGTGCCAGCGGGATCGACTCCCCCCCCGAGCAGTACTTC
TRBV4-1	14	TRBD2	TRBJ2-1	many	CASRGLGVVGEQFF	TGCGCCAGCAGGGGACTAGGAGTCGTAGGTGAGCAGTTCTTC
TRBV20-1	12	TRBD2	TRBJ2-7	many	CSAAGGRGEQYF	TGCAGTGCAGCGGGGGGGCGAGGCGAGCAGTACTTC
TRBV14	16	TRBD1	TRBJ2-7	many	CASSERTGGFSYEQYF	TGTGCCAGCAGCGAGCGGACAGGGGGCTTCTCCTACGAGCAGTACTTC
TRBV5-1	15	NA	TRBJ1-1	many	CASSAGQFRDTEAFF	TGCGCCAGCAGCGCCGGACAGTTCCGCGACACTGAAGCTTTCTTT
TRBV5-1	15	NA	TRBJ2-2	few	CASSLARGFTGELFF	TGCGCCAGCAGCTTGGCCCGAGGGTTCACCGGGGAGCTGTTTTTT
TRBV5-1	14	TRBD1	TRBJ2-7	many	CASSRGQGSYEQYF	TGCGCCAGCAGCCGCGGACAGGGGTCCTACGAGCAGTACTTC
TRBV29-1	15	TRBD2	TRBJ2-3	many	CSVATSGGYTDTQYF	TGCAGCGTGGCCACTAGCGGGGGGTACACAGATACGCAGTATTTT
TRBV11-2	18	NA	TRBJ1-3	few	CASSLVVSRRSSGNTIYF	TGTGCCAGCAGCTTAGTCGTTTCCAGGAGGAGCTCTGGAAACACCATATATTTT
TRBV7-6	15	NA	TRBJ1-1	many	CASSHSLQGATEAFF	TGTGCCAGCAGCCACTCGCTACAGGGAGCCACTGAAGCTTTCTTT
TRBV2	15	TRBD2	TRBJ2-3	few	CASILEAGASDTQYF	TGTGCCAGCATCCTTGAAGCGGGGGCTTCAGATACGCAGTATTTT
TRBV29-1	13	NA	TRBJ1-5	many	CSVKDSSNQPQHF	TGCAGCGTTAAGGACAGCAGCAATCAGCCCCAGCATTTT
TRBV4-1	14	TRBD1	TRBJ2-7	NA	CASSHADRAYEQYF	TGCGCCAGCAGCCATGCGGACAGGGCCTACGAGCAGTACTTC
TRBV6-1	15	TRBD2	TRBJ2-1	few	CASRKKLAGGLEQFF	TGTGCCAGCAGGAAAAAACTAGCGGGAGGTCTCGAGCAGTTCTTC
TRBV5-6	13	NA	TRBJ2-1	many	CASSLGTINEQFF	TGTGCCAGCAGCTTGGGGACGATCAATGAGCAGTTCTTC
TRBV11-2	14	NA	TRBJ1-1	many	CASSLEGGMNEAFF	TGTGCCAGCAGCTTAGAGGGGGGCATGAATGAAGCTTTCTTT
TRBV5-1	14	NA	TRBJ2-4	many	CASRRDRAKNIQYF	TGCGCCAGCAGGCGTGACAGGGCCAAAAACATTCAGTACTTC
TRBV29-1	12	NA	TRBJ2-7	many	CSVGWVSAEQYF	TGCAGCGTTGGGTGGGTTTCAGCCGAGCAGTACTTC
TRBV12-3/TRBV12-4	14	NA	TRBJ1-5	many	CASSLGHSNQPQHF	TGTGCCAGCAGTTTAGGACATAGCAATCAGCCCCAGCATTTT
TRBV5-1	15	TRBD2	TRBJ2-1	many	CASSPTSGFGNEQFF	TGCGCCAGCAGCCCTACTAGCGGGTTTGGGAATGAGCAGTTCTTC
TRBV7-2	13	NA	TRBJ1-1	NA	CASSFTGTTEAFF	TGTGCCAGCAGCTTTACAGGGACCACTGAAGCTTTCTTT
TRBV6-5	17	NA	TRBJ1-6	many	CASSYSGGASWDSPLHF	TGTGCCAGCAGTTACTCCGGGGGGGCGTCCTGGGATTCACCCCTCCACTTT
TRBV3-1	19	TRBD2	TRBJ2-1	many	CASSQDYSAGLAGNSEQFF	TGTGCCAGCAGCCAAGATTATAGTGCAGGACTAGCGGGGAATAGTGAGCAGTTCTTC
TRBV12-3/TRBV12-4	16	NA	TRBJ1-5	many	CASSPGPQGRNQPQHF	TGTGCCAGCAGTCCAGGTCCACAGGGTCGGAATCAGCCCCAGCATTTT
TRBV12-3/TRBV12-4	14	TRBD2	TRBJ2-1	many	CASSRRAGDGEQFF	TGTGCCAGCAGTCGCAGGGCGGGAGATGGTGAGCAGTTCTTC
TRBV4-1	17	NA	TRBJ2-4	NA	CTSSQDSSGWSGNIQYF	TGCACCAGCAGCCAAGATAGTTCAGGGTGGTCGGGAAACATTCAGTACTTC
TRBV27	14	NA	TRBJ2-1	many	CASNKNLPYNEQFF	TGTGCCAGCAACAAAAACTTACCCTACAATGAGCAGTTCTTC
TRBV5-1	15	TRBD1	TRBJ1-6	NA	CASSLRTGGTSPLHF	TGCGCCAGCAGCCTACGGACAGGGGGGACATCACCCCTCCACTTT
TRBV3-1	13	NA	TRBJ2-1	NA	CASSPSSLDEQFF	TGTGCCAGCAGCCCCTCCTCCTTGGATGAGCAGTTCTTC
TRBV19	13	TRBD1	TRBJ2-3	many	CASNNRDRGPQYF	TGTGCCAGTAACAACCGGGACAGGGGTCCTCAGTATTTT
TRBV7-2	16	NA	TRBJ2-2	NA	CASSLRSPSSGGELFF	TGTGCCAGCAGTTTAAGATCGCCTAGCTCTGGCGGGGAGCTGTTTTTT
TRBV29-1	16	NA	TRBJ2-3	many	CSVEAFAGASTDTQYF	TGCAGCGTTGAAGCCTTTGCGGGGGCTAGCACAGATACGCAGTATTTT